This T cell receptor (beta chain) was captured in a study of T cell responses to AZD1222 COVID-19 vaccine. The length of the CDR3 is 15 residues. CDR1 and CDR2 from the germline V gene are SQVTM and ANQGSEA. The V and J ends lost 2 bases and 0 bases, in that order; junction bases with no gene match: 6. Using immunoSEQ multiplex PCR, the repertoire was profiled, and TCRdb retains in-frame clones only, with some absent. Of 110,000 to 150,000 clones listed, 89% are singletons. The TCR comes from an adult in good health. The chain combines TRBV29-1 with TRBJ2-7, with 8 bases that match TRBD1. The sample here was peripheral blood, taken on day 0 of AZD1222 vaccination. CDR3 nucleotide sequence: TGCAGCGTTGAATTCCGGGACAGGAGCTCCTACGAGCAGTACTTC. It codes for CSVEFRDRSSYEQYF.